This T cell receptor beta chain was recovered during a study of beta chain features in type 1 diabetes. Sequencing targeted expressed TCRB transcripts, as all isolated RNA had been reverse transcribed. The method was immunoSEQ multiplex PCR; TCRdb's version includes in-frame clones alone and lacks a portion of them. The sample shows more than 300,000 clones, around 12% of them seen only once. CDR3 length: 15 residues. Germline V gene sequence: CDR1 SGDLS, CDR2 YYNGEE. V was shortened by 4 bases and J by 4 bases, with 15 bases between the two germline ends. Worth noting for this clone: The antigen is not known.

Broader study findings: When Type 1 diabetes patients were examined, their TCRB CDR3s proved moderately but significantly shorter in all four CD4+ subsets.

The origin of this receptor is a woman aged 18-30 years with type 1 diabetes. V and J are TRBV9 and TRBJ2-1; D gene uncertain. The source material was naive CD4+ T cells from blood. CDR3 sequence reads: CASSPHPESYNEQFF. In DNA, the CDR3 is TGTGCCAGCAGCCCCCACCCCGAGAGTTACAATGAGCAGTTCTTC. Full variable domain (outside the CDR3, taken from reference TRBV9 and TRBJ2-1): DSGVTQTPKHLITATGQRVTLRCSPRSGDLSVYWYQQSLDQGLQFLIQYYNGEERAKGNILERFSAQQFPDLHSELNLSSLELGDSALYFCASSPHPESYNEQFFGPGTRLTVL.